Each of the 4 T cell receptor beta chains below was sequenced from the same sample in a study of cytomegalovirus exposure and HLA in healthy donors. Using immunoSEQ multiplex PCR, the repertoire was profiled, and TCRdb retains in-frame clones only, with some absent. The sample consists of around 70,000 clones, 94% of them appearing once. Input material: PBMCs. These receptors were obtained from a woman younger than 35 in good health and CMV-seropositive.

The V and J genes are TRBV11-2 and TRBJ2-1; tentatively, D is TRBD2 (6 bases). The CDR3 covers 18 residues. The germline CDR1 and CDR2 sequences are SGHAT and FQNNGV. The V and J ends lost 1 base and 0 bases respectively, with 16 bases between them. The CDR3 protein is CASSLGGRSGRSYNEQFF. CDR3 in DNA: TGTGCCAGCAGCTTAGGTGGGAGGAGCGGTCGCTCCTACAATGAGCAGTTCTTC.

This sequence joins TRBV5-1 and TRBJ1-4; D is uncertain. V gave up 2 bases and J gave up 8 bases, with 7 bases separating them. Germline CDR1 is SGHRS and CDR2 is YFSETQ. The CDR3 contains 12 residues. CDR3 sequence: CASSFDSEKLFF. In nucleotides, the CDR3 is TGCGCCAGCAGCTTCGACTCCGAAAAACTGTTTTTT.

The chain employs TRBV2 and TRBJ2-5; D is possibly TRBD2 (5 bases). The CDR3 loop spans 14 amino acids. Germline V gives CDR1 SNHLY, CDR2 FYNNEI. With 4 bases removed from V and 1 base from J, the gap between germline ends came to 10 bases. In DNA form, the CDR3 reads TGTGCCAGCAGTGTGGGGAGCGTCCAAGAGACCCAGTACTTC. Translation gives CASSVGSVQETQYF.

This chain uses TRBV6-1 with TRBJ1-5, with a tentative D call TRBD1 (5 bases). Per germline, CDR1 MNHNS and CDR2 SASEGT. The CDR3 has 16 amino acids. Trimming cost V 2 bases and J 6 bases, with 17 bases left between them. The CDR3 nucleotides are TGTGCCAGCAGTGAATGGTTGGGGGGGGTCGGTCAGCCCCAGCATTTT. Amino acid sequence: CASSEWLGGVGQPQHF.